This T cell receptor (beta chain) appears in the sequencing data of a study of T-cell reconstitution after alpha-beta-depleted transplantation in children (dated by TCRdb to the mid-2010s). Broadly, across the study: Using TCR repertoire profiling, the study quantitatively followed how T-cell immune reconstitution unfolded in children after TCRalphabeta/CD19-depleted allogeneic hematopoietic cell transplantation.

This clonotype was observed many times. It lacks a known antigen. No base quality information exists; no much larger clone differs at one position. In light of the paper, this sample's treatment or condition label describes: allogeneic hematopoietic cell transplantation with graft depleted of TCRalphabeta T cells and CD19 B cells. The transplant recipients were children given TCRalphabeta/CD19-depleted allogeneic hematopoietic cell grafts. Compared with germline, V lacks 5 bases and J lacks 3 bases; bases without a gene match: 7. The germline V gene provides CDR1 SQVTM and CDR2 ANQGSEA. The CDR3 goes from the cysteine to the phenylalanine over 14 residues. Only the CDR3 part of the read is kept: 42 bases, read in frame from the first base. Libraries were made using PCR. These reads were obtained on an Illumina HiSeq 2500. TCR library preparation used molecular barcoding, with unique molecular identifiers applied to normalize quantification of the TCRbeta repertoire. Clones were called with MiXCR by TCRdb after fastp trimmed the public reads at Q25, and only in-frame beta chains were retained. Duplicate CDR3 protein sequences are folded into a single record with the most common DNA and genes. The table for this sample lists around 250,000 distinct CDR3 sequences; under 9.5% of them were counted only once. 6.3% of the sample lies in the top ten.

What the work shows at the level of the full study, not this receptor alone: The frequencies of hyperexpanded clones fell over the following months, and after one year, T-cell counts and TCRbeta diversity were mostly attributed to newly produced T cells. The high TCRbeta diversity at day 60 in some patients was ascribed to recipient T cells and intrathymic progenitors that had survived conditioning. The apparently early alphabetaT-cell count recovery about two months after transplant was reportedly dependent on only several hundred rapidly expanded clones derived from non-depleted graft cells.

The receptor was isolated from a male patient under 18 who had a stem cell transplant for acute lymphoblastic leukemia, so the T cells may come from the graft donor. The sample was PBMCs, mostly from graft donor cells, taken 180 days after TCRalphabeta/CD19-depleted stem cell transplant. The sequence is built from TRBV29-1 and TRBJ1-2; 9 junctional bases match TRBD1. This receptor carries the CDR3 CSVRRTGAYYGYTF. The sequence in DNA is TGCAGCGTTCGAAGGACAGGGGCCTACTATGGCTACACCTTC. Reference TRBV29-1 and TRBJ1-2 genes cover what lies past the CDR3, so the full variable domain is SAVISQKPSRDICQRGTSLTIQCQVDSQVTMMFWYRQQPGQSLTLIATANQGSEATYESGFVIDKFPISRPNLTFSTLTVSNMSPEDSSIYLCSVRRTGAYYGYTFGSGTRLTVV.